These T cell receptor beta chains were read from a single sample in a study of blood T cell repertoires in COVID-19. Clones were read by immunoSEQ multiplex PCR, and TCRdb kept only the in-frame ones, dropping some. The data hold about 180,000 clones, with roughly 86% observed a single time. Sequenced: peripheral blood. Receptors originate from a woman in her forties or fifties with acute or convalescent COVID-19. Both conserved end residues are part of each CDR3. A D gene is named only where the DNA matches it firmly. Some rows mark clone size as missing; the rest say once, few, many or name a class of expanded clone.

V gene	J gene	CDR3 length	clone size	D gene	CDR3 DNA	CDR3 protein
TRBV23-1	TRBJ1-2	13	-	TRBD1	TGCGCCAGCACCCCCAGGACAGGGAATGGCTACACCTTC	CASTPRTGNGYTF
TRBV6-5	TRBJ1-6	14	-	-	TGTGCCAGCAGCTCGACGGGGAATAGGTCACCCCTCCACTTT	CASSSTGNRSPLHF
TRBV9	TRBJ2-3	16	-	-	TGTGCCAGCAGCGTATTTGGGGCTAGCGCCGCAGATACGCAGTATTTT	CASSVFGASAADTQYF
TRBV18	TRBJ1-2	13	-	TRBD1	TGTGCCAGCTCACCCGGGACAGAATATGGCTACACCTTC	CASSPGTEYGYTF
TRBV4-3	TRBJ1-2	14	-	-	TGCGCCAGCAGCCAAGATTCACAGGGAGCAGGCTACACCTTC	CASSQDSQGAGYTF
TRBV7-2	TRBJ1-1	16	-	TRBD1	TGTGCCAGCAGCTCCTCGACAGGGGCTTTGAACACTGAAGCTTTCTTT	CASSSSTGALNTEAFF
TRBV5-1	TRBJ1-1	15	-	-	TGCGCCAGCAGCGCAACAGGGTTCTCGAACACTGAAGCTTTCTTT	CASSATGFSNTEAFF
TRBV2	TRBJ2-5	17	-	TRBD2	TGTGCCAGCAGGCCGTCCGGGACTAGCGGGAGGATAGAGACCCAGTACTTC	CASRPSGTSGRIETQYF
TRBV7-3	TRBJ2-3	11	-	-	TGTGCCAGTGCCCGGGAGGATACGCAGTATTTT	CASAREDTQYF
TRBV7-2	TRBJ2-5	14	-	TRBD2	TGTGCCAGCAGCCCCGGGGGGGCCCAAGAGACCCAGTACTTC	CASSPGGAQETQYF
TRBV3-1/TRBV3-2	TRBJ2-7	14	-	TRBD2	TGTGCCAGCAGCCTAGCGGGGGGCCCCTTCGAGCAGTACTTC	CASSLAGGPFEQYF
TRBV4-3	TRBJ1-2	17	-	TRBD1	TGCGCCAGCAGCCAAGTTACCGGACAGGGATTCTTCTATGGCTACACCTTC	CASSQVTGQGFFYGYTF
TRBV5-1	TRBJ2-5	14	-	TRBD1	TGCGCCAGCAGCCCGGACAGGGGGCAAGAGACCCAGTACTTC	CASSPDRGQETQYF
TRBV3-1/TRBV3-2	TRBJ2-3	15	-	-	TGTGCCAGCAGCCAAGGTCCGGGTTGGGCAGATACGCAGTATTTT	CASSQGPGWADTQYF
TRBV7-2	TRBJ2-1	15	once	TRBD2	TGTGCCAGCAGCGTGGGACTAGCGTCCTACAATGAGCAGTTCTTC	CASSVGLASYNEQFF
TRBV10-1	TRBJ1-5	13	-	-	TGCGCCAGCAGTGGGCACTACCTGGGGCCCCAGCATTTT	CASSGHYLGPQHF
TRBV9	TRBJ2-7	17	-	TRBD2	TGTGCCAGCAGCGAGGGACTAGCGGGGGGCCGTTCTTACGAGCAGTACTTC	CASSEGLAGGRSYEQYF
TRBV19	TRBJ1-4	15	-	-	TGTGCCAGTAGTATATCCAGCGCAACTAATGAAAAACTGTTTTTT	CASSISSATNEKLFF
TRBV4-1	TRBJ1-4	14	once	-	TGCGCCAGCAGCCAAGAGGAAGGGGGAGAAAAACTGTTTTTT	CASSQEEGGEKLFF
TRBV19	TRBJ2-6	12	once	-	TGTGCCAGCTACTCTGGGGCCAACGTCCTGACTTTC	CASYSGANVLTF
TRBV24-1	TRBJ1-5	14	-	TRBD1	TGCGCCACCAGTGACTCGGGACAGGGGGAGCCCCAGCATTTT	CATSDSGQGEPQHF
TRBV3-1/TRBV3-2	TRBJ2-1	16	-	TRBD2	TGTGCCAGCAGCCCCGACCCTAGCGGACCCTACAATGAGCAGTTCTTC	CASSPDPSGPYNEQFF
TRBV6-2/TRBV6-3	TRBJ1-5	17	few	-	TGTGCCAGCAGTTACTCGGCAGGGGACCCTTCAGATCAGCCCCAGCATTTT	CASSYSAGDPSDQPQHF
TRBV27	TRBJ1-1	17	-	TRBD1	TGTGCCAGCAGTTTGCCGCCGGACAGGTTGCGCGGAGCTGAAGCTTTCTTT	CASSLPPDRLRGAEAFF
TRBV19	TRBJ2-7	13	once	-	TGTGCCAGTAGTATCGGGTCCGGTCTTGAGCAGTACTTC	CASSIGSGLEQYF
TRBV29-1	TRBJ2-5	12	-	-	TGCAGCGTTGCAAAGGGAGCGGAGACCCAGTACTTC	CSVAKGAETQYF
TRBV19	TRBJ2-4	14	-	-	TGTGCCAGTAGTATAGGGGGGCAGTCAAACATTCAGTACTTC	CASSIGGQSNIQYF
TRBV7-2	TRBJ1-1	16	-	TRBD1	TGTGCCAGCAGCTCCCGGGACAGGGGCCTAGGGACTGAAGCTTTCTTT	CASSSRDRGLGTEAFF
TRBV7-2	TRBJ2-3	14	once	-	TGTGCCAGCAGCTTTGGAGGGTCTCTGGATACGCAGTATTTT	CASSFGGSLDTQYF
TRBV7-6	TRBJ2-2	15	-	-	TGTGCCAGCAGCCCGACAGTGGATGAGGCCGGGGAGCTGTTTTTT	CASSPTVDEAGELFF
TRBV7-2	TRBJ2-5	17	-	TRBD2	TGTGCCAGCAGCTCCGCCCTAGGGGCGGGGGGGCAAGAGACCCAGTACTTC	CASSSALGAGGQETQYF
TRBV4-1	TRBJ1-1	15	once	-	TGCGCCAGCAGCCAAGGGAGGACGGAGAACACTGAAGCTTTCTTT	CASSQGRTENTEAFF
TRBV7-2	TRBJ2-3	14	-	-	TGTGCCAGCAGCTTGGCCGTTTACACAGATACGCAGTATTTT	CASSLAVYTDTQYF
TRBV7-2	TRBJ1-4	15	-	-	TGTGCCAGCAGCTCCCATACTGGGGCCGGTGAAAAACTGTTTTTT	CASSSHTGAGEKLFF
TRBV7-6	TRBJ2-7	15	-	TRBD1	TGTGCCAGCAGCTTGGAGACAGGGGGCCAGACCGAGCAGTACTTC	CASSLETGGQTEQYF
TRBV9	TRBJ1-2	16	-	-	TGTGCCAGCAGCCCCGAGGGGGGGGGCGTTAACTATGGCTACACCTTC	CASSPEGGGVNYGYTF
TRBV14	TRBJ1-1	15	-	-	TGTGCCAGCAGCCAGGGAGGGGCTTTGAACACTGAAGCTTTCTTT	CASSQGGALNTEAFF
TRBV7-9	TRBJ2-7	13	once	-	TGTGCCAGCAGCTTAGGGACTCTCTACGAGCAGTACTTC	CASSLGTLYEQYF
TRBV4-1	TRBJ2-7	14	-	-	TGCGCCAGCAGCCTCCCGGGGGGCCCCTACGAGCAGTACTTC	CASSLPGGPYEQYF
TRBV6-5	TRBJ2-7	13	-	TRBD2	TGTGCCAGCTCGTCTAGCGGCACCTACGAGCAGTACTTC	CASSSSGTYEQYF
TRBV7-2	TRBJ2-1	15	-	TRBD1	TGTGCCAGCAGCCGGACAGGGGGCACCTACAATGAGCAGTTCTTC	CASSRTGGTYNEQFF
TRBV6-1	TRBJ2-7	14	-	TRBD2	TGTGCCAGCAGTGGAGCGGGGGCCTCAAGGGAGCAGTACTTC	CASSGAGASREQYF
TRBV7-8	TRBJ2-1	17	once	-	TGTGCCAGCAAGTTACTCCCAGGGGAGACGTCCTACAATGAGCAGTTCTTC	CASKLLPGETSYNEQFF